These T cell receptor beta chains were read from a single sample in a study of T cell repertoires in cytomegalovirus infection. From the reads, TCRdb called clonotypes with MiXCR, one entry per CDR3 protein. The data show under 250,000 distinct CDR3 sequences, 6% to 8% seen once. Specimen: PBMCs. The source of these receptors is a human donor in good health (CMV status not recorded). Some clones in this sample may be carry-over from other donors' samples. Both conserved end residues are part of each CDR3. The D gene is left open where the match is weak. Sizes are listed as once, few, many, or a class for an expanded clone.

d_call: TRBD2
clone_size: many
cdr3_length: 14
j_call: TRBJ2-2
v_call: TRBV19
cdr3_aa: CASSRGGLGGELFF
cdr3_nt: TGTGCCAGTTCGCGGGGGGGCCTTGGCGGGGAGCTGTTTTTT

d_call: .
clone_size: few
cdr3_length: 15
j_call: TRBJ1-1
v_call: TRBV11-2
cdr3_aa: CASSLDRVMNTEAFF
cdr3_nt: TGTGCCAGCAGCTTAGACCGGGTCATGAACACTGAAGCTTTCTTT

d_call: .
clone_size: many
cdr3_length: 13
j_call: TRBJ2-2
v_call: TRBV6-5
cdr3_aa: CASSTWGNGELFF
cdr3_nt: TGTGCCAGCAGTACCTGGGGGAACGGGGAGCTGTTTTTT

d_call: .
clone_size: many
cdr3_length: 14
j_call: TRBJ1-1
v_call: TRBV7-2
cdr3_aa: CASRAPTGGTEAFF
cdr3_nt: TGTGCCAGCAGGGCACCGACAGGAGGGACTGAAGCTTTCTTT

d_call: .
clone_size: many
cdr3_length: 15
j_call: TRBJ2-2
v_call: TRBV7-2
cdr3_aa: CASSLGRGGTGELFF
cdr3_nt: TGTGCCAGCAGCTTAGGGAGGGGGGGGACCGGGGAGCTGTTTTTT

d_call: TRBD2
clone_size: many
cdr3_length: 14
j_call: TRBJ2-7
v_call: TRBV7-2
cdr3_aa: CASSSQRGADEQYF
cdr3_nt: TGTGCCAGCAGCTCACAGCGGGGTGCAGACGAGCAGTACTTC

d_call: TRBD1
clone_size: many
cdr3_length: 17
j_call: TRBJ1-6
v_call: TRBV7-2
cdr3_aa: CASSDALPGQGYSPLHF
cdr3_nt: TGTGCCAGCAGCGATGCCCTCCCGGGACAGGGCTACTCACCCCTCCACTTT

d_call: TRBD1
clone_size: many
cdr3_length: 15
j_call: TRBJ1-2
v_call: TRBV6-2/TRBV6-3
cdr3_aa: CASNQDETGTYGYTF
cdr3_nt: TGTGCCAGCAATCAAGACGAGACAGGGACCTATGGCTACACCTTC

d_call: TRBD2
clone_size: many
cdr3_length: 16
j_call: TRBJ2-3
v_call: TRBV4-3
cdr3_aa: CASSQRLAGSSDTQYF
cdr3_nt: TGCGCCAGCAGCCAACGACTAGCGGGGTCATCAGATACGCAGTATTTT

d_call: .
clone_size: many
cdr3_length: 13
j_call: TRBJ1-2
v_call: TRBV7-8
cdr3_aa: CASTSVALGGYTF
cdr3_nt: TGTGCCAGCACCTCAGTCGCCCTCGGGGGCTACACCTTC

d_call: .
clone_size: many
cdr3_length: 10
j_call: TRBJ2-7
v_call: TRBV2
cdr3_aa: CASTGREQYF
cdr3_nt: TGTGCCAGCACTGGACGGGAGCAGTACTTC

d_call: TRBD1
clone_size: many
cdr3_length: 15
j_call: TRBJ2-1
v_call: TRBV7-2
cdr3_aa: CASSLRTGSYNEQFF
cdr3_nt: TGTGCCAGCAGCTTAAGGACAGGCTCCTACAATGAGCAGTTCTTC

d_call: TRBD1
clone_size: many
cdr3_length: 16
j_call: TRBJ1-3
v_call: TRBV27
cdr3_aa: CASSFGQGLSGNTIYF
cdr3_nt: TGTGCCAGCAGTTTTGGACAGGGTCTCTCTGGAAACACCATATATTTT

d_call: TRBD1
clone_size: many
cdr3_length: 15
j_call: TRBJ1-5
v_call: TRBV2
cdr3_aa: CASSSGQPFNQPQHF
cdr3_nt: TGTGCCAGCAGTTCGGGACAGCCTTTTAATCAGCCCCAGCATTTT

d_call: .
clone_size: many
cdr3_length: 15
j_call: TRBJ1-5
v_call: TRBV28
cdr3_aa: CASSFVGERYQPQHF
cdr3_nt: TGTGCCAGCAGTTTCGTCGGGGAGCGGTATCAGCCCCAGCATTTT

d_call: .
clone_size: many
cdr3_length: 16
j_call: TRBJ2-4
v_call: TRBV7-2
cdr3_aa: CASSLGGAGIMDIQYF
cdr3_nt: TGTGCCAGCAGCTTAGGTGGGGCGGGGATTATGGACATTCAGTACTTC